This T cell receptor (beta chain) was recorded in a study of response to subunit inactivated influenza vaccine. The study's findings and limits: Seasonal influenza vaccination, on each occasion, was suggested by the authors to recruit few new T cells.

TCRdb fed the RT-PCR reads into MiXCR, producing one record per CDR3 protein. Among 560,000 or so distinct CDR3 sequences listed, approximately 7.6% were seen once. Only a few counts were recorded for this clonotype. Its antigen is not identified. V dropped 0 bases and J dropped 6; count of bases not matched to a gene: 8. Germline V gives CDR1 DFQATT, CDR2 SNEGSKA (reference sequence). This CDR3 has 16 residues. The sequence was obtained from a man in his fifties or sixties who received an inactivated influenza vaccine. This sequence joins TRBV20-1 and TRBJ2-1; 10 nucleotides agree with TRBD2. The starting material was PBMCs from blood, obtained roughly 24 months after vaccination. The DNA for the CDR3 is TGCAGTGCTAGAGATCTCGGGCTAGCGGGAGTCAATGAGCAGTTCTTC. Its protein is CSARDLGLAGVNEQFF.